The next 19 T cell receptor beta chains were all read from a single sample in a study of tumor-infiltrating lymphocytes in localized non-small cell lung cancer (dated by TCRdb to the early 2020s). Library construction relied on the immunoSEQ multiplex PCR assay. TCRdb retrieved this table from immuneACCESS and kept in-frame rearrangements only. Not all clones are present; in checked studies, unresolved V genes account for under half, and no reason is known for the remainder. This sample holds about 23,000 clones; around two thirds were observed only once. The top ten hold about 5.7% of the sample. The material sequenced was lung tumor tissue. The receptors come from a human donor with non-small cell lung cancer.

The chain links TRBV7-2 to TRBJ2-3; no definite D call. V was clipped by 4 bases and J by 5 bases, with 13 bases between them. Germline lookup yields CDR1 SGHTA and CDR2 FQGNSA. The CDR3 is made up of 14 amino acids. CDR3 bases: TGTGCCAGCAGCTGGGCGTTTGCTGGAGATACGCAGTATTTT. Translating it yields CASSWAFAGDTQYF. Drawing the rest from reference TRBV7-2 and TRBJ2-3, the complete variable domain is GAGVSQSPSNKVTEKGKDVELRCDPISGHTALYWYRQSLGQGLEFLIYFQGNSAPDKSGLPSDRFSAERTGGSVSTLTIQRTQQEDSAVYLCASSWAFAGDTQYFGPGTRLTVL.

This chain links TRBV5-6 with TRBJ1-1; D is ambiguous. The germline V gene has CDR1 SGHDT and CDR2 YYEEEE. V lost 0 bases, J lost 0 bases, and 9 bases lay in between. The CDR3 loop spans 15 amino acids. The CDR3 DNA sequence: TGTGCCAGCAGCTTGGACAACGGTATGAACACTGAAGCTTTCTTT. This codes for CASSLDNGMNTEAFF. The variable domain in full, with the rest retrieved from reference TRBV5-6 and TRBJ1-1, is DAGVTQSPTHLIKTRGQQVTLRCSPKSGHDTVSWYQQALGQGPQFIFQYYEEEERQRGNFPDRFSGHQFPNYSSELNVNALLLGDSALYLCASSLDNGMNTEAFFGQGTRLTVV.

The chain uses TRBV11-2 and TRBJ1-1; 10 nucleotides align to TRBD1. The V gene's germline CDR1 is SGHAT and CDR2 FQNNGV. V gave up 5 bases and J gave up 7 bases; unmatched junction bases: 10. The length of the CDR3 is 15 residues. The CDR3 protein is CASSLTGTGALEAFF. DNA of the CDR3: TGTGCCAGCAGCCTGACCGGGACAGGGGCCCTTGAAGCTTTCTTT.

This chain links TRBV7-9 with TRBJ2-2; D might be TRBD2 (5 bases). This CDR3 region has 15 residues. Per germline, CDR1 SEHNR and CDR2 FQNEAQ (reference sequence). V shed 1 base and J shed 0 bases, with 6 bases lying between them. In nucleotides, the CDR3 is TGTGCCAGCAGCTTAGGCGGGTCGAACACCGGGGAGCTGTTTTTT. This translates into CASSLGGSNTGELFF.

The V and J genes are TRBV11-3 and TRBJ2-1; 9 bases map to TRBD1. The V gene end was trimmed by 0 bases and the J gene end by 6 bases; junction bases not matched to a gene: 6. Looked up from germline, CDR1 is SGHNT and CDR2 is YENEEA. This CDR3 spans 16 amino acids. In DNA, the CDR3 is TGTGCCAGCAGCTTAGAACCGGGACAGGGTCGCAATGAGCAGTTCTTC. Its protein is CASSLEPGQGRNEQFF.

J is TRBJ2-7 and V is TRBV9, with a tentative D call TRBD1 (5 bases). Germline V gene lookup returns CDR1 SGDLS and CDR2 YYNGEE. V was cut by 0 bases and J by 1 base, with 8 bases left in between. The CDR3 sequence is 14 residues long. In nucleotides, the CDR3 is TGTGCCAGCAGCGTAGGACAGATTTCCTACGAGCAGTACTTC. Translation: CASSVGQISYEQYF.

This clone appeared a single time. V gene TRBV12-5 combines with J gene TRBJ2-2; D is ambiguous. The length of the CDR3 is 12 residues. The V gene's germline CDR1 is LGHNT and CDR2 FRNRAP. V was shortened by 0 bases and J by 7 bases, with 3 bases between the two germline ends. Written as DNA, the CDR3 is TGTGCTAGTGGTTTGGTAGGCGGGGAGCTGTTTTTT. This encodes CASGLVGGELFF.

The CDR3, as DNA: TGTGCCAGCAGTACTACCGGGACAGGGGGCTTCTATGGCTACACCTTC. Translating gives CASSTTGTGGFYGYTF. The V call is TRBV7-9, the J call TRBJ1-2; TRBD1 matches at 12 bases. The CDR3 totals 16 residues. The V gene end was trimmed by 6 bases and the J gene end by 4 bases; junction bases not matched to a gene: 9. The germline CDR1 and CDR2 sequences are SEHNR and FQNEAQ (reference sequence).

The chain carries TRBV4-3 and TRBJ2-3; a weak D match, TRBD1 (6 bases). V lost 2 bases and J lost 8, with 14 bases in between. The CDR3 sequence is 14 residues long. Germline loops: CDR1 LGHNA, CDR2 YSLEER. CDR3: CASSQTTGPVTQYF. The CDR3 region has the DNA TGCGCCAGCAGCCAAACTACAGGGCCAGTTACGCAGTATTTT.

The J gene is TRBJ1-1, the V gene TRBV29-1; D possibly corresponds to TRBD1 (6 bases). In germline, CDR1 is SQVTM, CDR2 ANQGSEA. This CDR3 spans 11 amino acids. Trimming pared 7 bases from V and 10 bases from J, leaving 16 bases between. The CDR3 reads CSDAQGRGAFF. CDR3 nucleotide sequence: TGCAGCGACGCACAGGGACGTGGAGCTTTCTTT.

This CDR3 is CASSSGPYFQDTQYF. In DNA, the CDR3 is TGCGCCAGCAGCTCGGGACCCTACTTTCAGGATACGCAGTATTTT. The J gene is TRBJ2-3, the V gene TRBV5-1; D may match TRBD1 or TRBD2 (5 bases each). CDR1 is SGHRS, CDR2 YFSETQ, per germline. The CDR3 is 15 amino acids. With 3 bases removed from V and 6 bases from J, the gap between germline ends came to 17 bases.

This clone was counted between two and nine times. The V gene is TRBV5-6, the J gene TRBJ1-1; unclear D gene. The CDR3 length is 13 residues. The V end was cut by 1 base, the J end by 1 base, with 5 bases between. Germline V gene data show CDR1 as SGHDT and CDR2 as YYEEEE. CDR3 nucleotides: TGTGCCAGCAGCTTGCCGGCGAACACTGAAGCTTTCTTT. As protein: CASSLPANTEAFF.

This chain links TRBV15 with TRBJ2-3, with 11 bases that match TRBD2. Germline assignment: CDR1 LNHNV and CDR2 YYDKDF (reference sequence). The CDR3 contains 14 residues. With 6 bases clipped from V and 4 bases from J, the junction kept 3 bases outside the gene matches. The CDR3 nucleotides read TGTGCCACCAGGTCTAGCGGGGGGTCAGATACGCAGTATTTT. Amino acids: CATRSSGGSDTQYF.

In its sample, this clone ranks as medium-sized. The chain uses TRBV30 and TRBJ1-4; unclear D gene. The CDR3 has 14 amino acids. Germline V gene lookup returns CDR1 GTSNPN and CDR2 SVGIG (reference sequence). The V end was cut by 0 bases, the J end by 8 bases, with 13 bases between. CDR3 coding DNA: TGTGCCTGGAGTGTAGATTCAGTTCTGGAAAAACTGTTTTTT. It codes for CAWSVDSVLEKLFF.

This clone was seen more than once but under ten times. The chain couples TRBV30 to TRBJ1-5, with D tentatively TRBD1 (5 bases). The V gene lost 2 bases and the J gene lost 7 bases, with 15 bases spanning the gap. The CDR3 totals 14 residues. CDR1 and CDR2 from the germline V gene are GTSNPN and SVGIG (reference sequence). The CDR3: CAWSSDLEGQPQHF. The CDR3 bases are TGTGCCTGGAGTTCAGATCTCGAGGGGCAGCCCCAGCATTTT.

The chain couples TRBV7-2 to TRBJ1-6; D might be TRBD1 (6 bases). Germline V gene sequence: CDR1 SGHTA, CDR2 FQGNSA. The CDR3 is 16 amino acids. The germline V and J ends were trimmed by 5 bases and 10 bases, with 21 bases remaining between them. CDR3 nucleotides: TGTGCCAGCAGCGCACAAATCGGGGGGGCAGGGTCACCCCTCCACTTT. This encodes CASSAQIGGAGSPLHF. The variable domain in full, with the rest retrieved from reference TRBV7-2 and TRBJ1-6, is GAGVSQSPSNKVTEKGKDVELRCDPISGHTALYWYRQSLGQGLEFLIYFQGNSAPDKSGLPSDRFSAERTGGSVSTLTIQRTQQEDSAVYLCASSAQIGGAGSPLHFGNGTRLTVT.

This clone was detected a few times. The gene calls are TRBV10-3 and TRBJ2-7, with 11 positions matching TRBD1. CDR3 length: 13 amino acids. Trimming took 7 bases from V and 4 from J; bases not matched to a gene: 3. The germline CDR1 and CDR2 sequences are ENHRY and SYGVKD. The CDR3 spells CAINRDRGYEQYF. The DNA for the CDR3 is TGTGCCATCAACCGGGACAGGGGGTACGAGCAGTACTTC.

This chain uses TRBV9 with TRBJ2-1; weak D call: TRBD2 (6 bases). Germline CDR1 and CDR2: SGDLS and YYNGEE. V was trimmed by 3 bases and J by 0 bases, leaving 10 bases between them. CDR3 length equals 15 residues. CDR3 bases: TGTGCCAGCAGCGCGGAGGGGCGCTCCTACAATGAGCAGTTCTTC. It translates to CASSAEGRSYNEQFF.

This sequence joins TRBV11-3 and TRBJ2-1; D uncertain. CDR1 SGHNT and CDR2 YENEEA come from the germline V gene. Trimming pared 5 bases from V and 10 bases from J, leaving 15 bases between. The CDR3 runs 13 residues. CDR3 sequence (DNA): TGTGCCAGCAGCCCCGACCCCGAAGGGGAGCAGTTCTTC. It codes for CASSPDPEGEQFF.